This T cell receptor beta chain was sequenced for a study of blood T cell repertoires in COVID-19. TCRdb's table, derived via immunoSEQ multiplex PCR, lists solely in-frame clones and lacks some. The data show some 200,000 clones, over 75% seen once. Everyone who took part was about 18 to 90 years old, and they came from 24 US areas. Germline V lookup: CDR1 LGHDT, CDR2 YNNKEL (reference sequence). The CDR3 is 15 residues long. Germline trimming cut 4 bases from V and 6 bases from J; bases unmatched to any gene: 5. V gene TRBV3-1 (or the pseudogene TRBV3-2) combines with J gene TRBJ2-2, with 10 bases fitting TRBD2. This receptor was taken from a woman in her late teens or twenties in a cohort exposed to, infected with or recovered from COVID-19 (not recorded which). Sequencing was done on a sample of PBMCs or T cells enriched from blood (not recorded which). The CDR3 DNA is TGTGCCAGCAGCCCTCGAGCGGGGGGGCCCGGGGAGCTGTTTTTT. Translation gives CASSPRAGGPGELFF.